Listed below are T cell receptor beta chains from one sample, sequenced in a study of T-cell reconstitution after alpha-beta-depleted transplantation in children. TCRdb recomputed calls from the PCR reads with MiXCR, one row per CDR3 protein. Counted here are about 590,000 distinct CDR3 sequences, 10% to 15% occurring once; the ten biggest clones make up approximately 2.1%. Material: PBMCs, mostly from graft donor cells, obtained 360 days after TCRalphabeta/CD19-depleted stem cell transplant. All receptors derive from a male patient aged 10-17 years who had a stem cell transplant for acute myeloid leukemia, so the T cells may come from the graft donor. Each CDR3 is given with its conserved first and last residue. The D gene is left open where the match is weak. Clone size is stated in some rows and not others, as once, few, many or a class when expanded.

D gene	V gene	clone size	J gene	CDR3 protein	CDR3 DNA
NA	TRBV7-2	few	TRBJ1-2	CASTRRGGANYGYTF	TGTGCCAGCACCCGCAGGGGAGGAGCTAACTATGGCTACACCTTC
NA	TRBV24-1	few	TRBJ2-5	CATSDVGYQETQYF	TGTGCCACCAGTGACGTGGGATACCAAGAGACCCAGTACTTC
NA	TRBV5-8	NA	TRBJ1-5	CASSSLKGLNSNQPQHF	TGTGCCAGCAGCTCCCTTAAAGGGTTGAACAGCAATCAGCCCCAGCATTTT
NA	TRBV27	few	TRBJ2-7	CASSRHAAPSEQYF	TGTGCCAGCAGTAGACACGCAGCACCGTCCGAGCAGTACTTC
TRBD2	TRBV4-3	many	TRBJ2-1	CASSSHSGTSGSNEQFF	TGCGCCAGCAGCTCGCATTCCGGGACTAGCGGGAGCAATGAGCAGTTCTTC
NA	TRBV28	NA	TRBJ2-7	CASSLVKQAIYEQYF	TGTGCCAGCAGTTTGGTAAAACAAGCCATCTACGAGCAGTACTTC
NA	TRBV6-5	many	TRBJ2-7	CASSFIEVRGNEQYF	TGTGCCAGCAGTTTCATAGAGGTTAGGGGGAACGAGCAGTACTTC
TRBD2	TRBV7-2	many	TRBJ2-1	CASSSTSGRYYEQFF	TGTGCCAGCAGCTCGACTAGCGGGAGATACTATGAGCAGTTCTTC
NA	TRBV28	NA	TRBJ1-5	CASSPVDLKHGNQPQHF	TGTGCCAGCAGTCCCGTGGACCTTAAGCACGGTAATCAGCCCCAGCATTTT
TRBD1	TRBV4-3	NA	TRBJ2-7	CASSQDLNWQGAGEQYF	TGCGCCAGCAGCCAAGATCTCAACTGGCAGGGGGCGGGGGAGCAGTACTTC
TRBD2	TRBV20-1	few	TRBJ2-7	CSATGLAAFHEQYF	TGCAGTGCTACTGGACTAGCGGCCTTCCACGAGCAGTACTTC
NA	TRBV6-2/TRBV6-3	few	TRBJ2-2	CASSLGGGGELFF	TGTGCCAGCAGTTTGGGAGGGGGCGGGGAGCTGTTTTTT
TRBD2	TRBV28	few	TRBJ2-5	CASSETSGRRGTQYF	TGTGCCAGCAGTGAGACTAGCGGGAGACGGGGGACCCAGTACTTC
NA	TRBV20-1	NA	TRBJ2-1	CSARYLPGPQGRSYNEQFF	TGCAGTGCTCGATACCTCCCGGGGCCCCAGGGGAGGTCCTACAATGAGCAGTTCTTC
TRBD1	TRBV18	NA	TRBJ2-5	CASSPPTGAPQETQYF	TGTGCCAGCTCACCACCGACAGGGGCCCCCCAAGAGACCCAGTACTTC
TRBD2	TRBV7-2	NA	TRBJ2-1	CASSLVSSGNNEQFF	TGTGCCAGCAGCTTAGTCTCTAGCGGGAACAATGAGCAGTTCTTC
NA	TRBV7-2	NA	TRBJ2-2	CASSIIPGHRIGELFF	TGTGCCAGCAGCATTATCCCGGGACACCGGATCGGGGAGCTGTTTTTT
NA	TRBV7-2	few	TRBJ2-1	CASSFLDEQFF	TGTGCCAGCAGCTTCCTTGATGAGCAGTTCTTC
TRBD2	TRBV11-2	few	TRBJ2-1	CASSLIGREGRAYNEQFF	TGTGCCAGCAGCTTAATTGGGCGGGAGGGCCGCGCCTACAATGAGCAGTTCTTC
TRBD1	TRBV29-1	NA	TRBJ2-7	CSVERQGSEQYF	TGCAGCGTTGAACGACAGGGCAGCGAGCAGTACTTC
NA	TRBV19	NA	TRBJ2-1	CASSISRLALNEQFF	TGTGCCAGTAGTATCAGTAGGCTAGCGCTCAATGAGCAGTTCTTC
NA	TRBV4-3	NA	TRBJ2-2	CATSPQGGAGELFF	TGCGCCACCAGCCCTCAAGGGGGTGCCGGGGAGCTGTTTTTT
TRBD2	TRBV12-3/TRBV12-4	NA	TRBJ2-3	CASKTERERTQYF	TGTGCCAGCAAGACCGAGCGGGAGCGTACGCAGTATTTT
NA	TRBV29-1	NA	TRBJ2-3	CSVGGRGTDTQYF	TGCAGCGTTGGAGGGAGGGGGACAGATACGCAGTATTTT
NA	TRBV24-1	few	TRBJ2-1	CATSDLRGGLGNNEQFF	TGTGCCACCAGTGATTTAAGGGGAGGACTCGGGAACAATGAGCAGTTCTTC
NA	TRBV30	NA	TRBJ2-3	CAWSRPPDTQYF	TGTGCCTGGAGTCGACCACCAGATACGCAGTATTTT
TRBD1	TRBV10-3	few	TRBJ2-7	CAISFGTAGEQYF	TGTGCCATTAGTTTTGGGACAGCCGGGGAGCAGTACTTC
NA	TRBV28	many	TRBJ2-3	CASSRKGISTDTQYF	TGTGCCAGCAGTAGGAAGGGGATTAGCACAGATACGCAGTATTTT
TRBD1	TRBV20-1	NA	TRBJ2-7	CSPNRGDYEQYF	TGCAGTCCAAACAGGGGGGACTACGAGCAGTACTTC
NA	TRBV12-3/TRBV12-4	many	TRBJ2-3	CASSLGGGITDTQYF	TGTGCCAGCAGTTTAGGGGGCGGGATCACAGATACGCAGTATTTT
TRBD2	TRBV15	few	TRBJ2-3	CATSRDRVLAGVFGTDTQYF	TGTGCCACCAGCAGAGATCGGGTTCTAGCGGGAGTTTTTGGCACAGATACGCAGTATTTT
NA	TRBV5-1	NA	TRBJ1-1	CASSLAGGGDSVAFF	TGCGCCAGCAGCTTGGCGGGGGGTGGCGACTCCGTAGCTTTCTTT
TRBD2	TRBV29-1	few	TRBJ2-4	CSALAGNIQYF	TGCAGCGCCTTAGCGGGAAACATTCAGTACTTC
TRBD1	TRBV5-6	few	TRBJ2-7	CASGMRTGGETPNSYEQYF	TGTGCCAGCGGAATGAGGACAGGGGGCGAAACTCCGAACTCCTACGAGCAGTACTTC
NA	TRBV7-3	few	TRBJ2-7	CASSLRGGRSYEQYF	TGTGCCAGCAGCCTCCGGGGAGGTCGCTCCTACGAGCAGTACTTC
TRBD1	TRBV6-1	NA	TRBJ1-3	CASSVGQTSGNTIYF	TGTGCCAGCAGTGTGGGACAGACCTCTGGAAACACCATATATTTT
NA	TRBV27	NA	TRBJ2-1	CASSIRMISYNEQFF	TGTGCCAGCAGTATCAGGATGATCTCCTACAATGAGCAGTTCTTC
TRBD2	TRBV12-3/TRBV12-4	many	TRBJ2-1	CASSLELAAYNEQFF	TGTGCCAGCAGTTTAGAACTAGCGGCCTACAATGAGCAGTTCTTC
NA	TRBV19	few	TRBJ2-1	CASSTQGNEQFF	TGTGCCAGTAGTACCCAGGGGAATGAGCAGTTCTTC
NA	TRBV7-8	many	TRBJ2-1	CASSPDGPSSYNEQFF	TGTGCCAGCAGCCCTGACGGGCCTAGCTCCTACAATGAGCAGTTCTTC
TRBD1	TRBV28	NA	TRBJ2-3	CASSLLGDRDWGTDTQYF	TGTGCCAGCAGTTTATTGGGGGACAGGGATTGGGGCACAGATACGCAGTATTTT